A selection of T cell receptor beta chains follows, all from one sample in a study of radiation and T cells in renal cell carcinoma. Method: immunoSEQ multiplex PCR; TCRdb's copy keeps in-frame clones and lacks some. The sample has over 120,000 clones, approximately 86% seen once; the top ten hold 15% to 20%. This specimen consisted of blood, obtained from a patient whose treatment included radiotherapy and nephrectomy. These receptors were taken from a woman aged 45-60 years with renal cell carcinoma. Each CDR3 is given with its conserved first and last residue. The order of the fields is J gene, D gene, clone size, V gene, CDR3 protein, CDR3 DNA. D genes are given only for firm matches. Only part of the rows carry a size: once, few, many, or a class if the clone is expanded.

j_call: TRBJ1-1; d_call: NA; clone_size: NA; v_call: TRBV10-1; cdr3_aa: CASSEGDTEAFF; cdr3_nt: TGCGCCAGCAGTGAAGGGGACACTGAAGCTTTCTTT
j_call: TRBJ2-5; d_call: TRBD2; clone_size: NA; v_call: TRBV19; cdr3_aa: CASSVTGTSGGVTQYF; cdr3_nt: TGTGCCAGTAGTGTGACAGGGACTAGCGGGGGGGTTACCCAGTACTTC
j_call: TRBJ2-7; d_call: NA; clone_size: NA; v_call: TRBV28; cdr3_aa: CASSPELNEQYF; cdr3_nt: TGTGCCAGCAGCCCGGAATTGAACGAGCAGTACTTC
j_call: TRBJ2-3; d_call: TRBD2; clone_size: NA; v_call: TRBV2; cdr3_aa: CATLRGGGARSTDTQYF; cdr3_nt: TGTGCCACCCTGAGGGGCGGGGGGGCCCGATCCACAGATACGCAGTATTTT
j_call: TRBJ1-3; d_call: NA; clone_size: NA; v_call: TRBV5-4; cdr3_aa: CASSAREKGNTIYF; cdr3_nt: TGTGCCAGCAGCGCAAGGGAGAAGGGAAACACCATATATTTT
j_call: TRBJ1-1; d_call: NA; clone_size: NA; v_call: TRBV4-3; cdr3_aa: CASSQDLGAGEAFF; cdr3_nt: TGCGCCAGCAGCCAAGATTTAGGGGCCGGGGAAGCTTTCTTT
j_call: TRBJ1-2; d_call: TRBD1; clone_size: NA; v_call: TRBV28; cdr3_aa: CASSSRGTGGRYGYTF; cdr3_nt: TGTGCCAGCAGTTCAAGAGGGACAGGGGGTCGATATGGCTACACCTTC
j_call: TRBJ1-1; d_call: TRBD1; clone_size: NA; v_call: TRBV5-4; cdr3_aa: CASSLGTGDGEAFF; cdr3_nt: TGTGCCAGCAGCTTGGGGACAGGGGACGGTGAAGCTTTCTTT
j_call: TRBJ1-2; d_call: NA; clone_size: NA; v_call: TRBV5-1; cdr3_aa: CASSARGGDSFGYTF; cdr3_nt: TGCGCCAGCAGCGCCAGGGGAGGTGACTCTTTTGGCTACACCTTC
j_call: TRBJ2-2; d_call: NA; clone_size: NA; v_call: TRBV7-2; cdr3_aa: CASSLGVGGELFF; cdr3_nt: TGTGCCAGCAGTCTAGGGGTGGGCGGGGAGCTGTTTTTT
j_call: TRBJ2-5; d_call: TRBD1; clone_size: NA; v_call: TRBV6-1; cdr3_aa: CASSRDREETQYF; cdr3_nt: TGTGCCAGCAGTAGGGACAGGGAAGAGACCCAGTACTTC
j_call: TRBJ1-6; d_call: NA; clone_size: NA; v_call: TRBV30; cdr3_aa: CAWSVFTRSSYNSPLHF; cdr3_nt: TGTGCCTGGAGTGTATTTACCCGGAGCTCCTATAATTCACCCCTCCACTTT
j_call: TRBJ1-2; d_call: NA; clone_size: NA; v_call: TRBV28; cdr3_aa: CASSYGLNYGYTF; cdr3_nt: TGTGCCAGCAGTTACGGATTGAACTATGGCTACACCTTC
j_call: TRBJ2-5; d_call: NA; clone_size: once; v_call: TRBV6-4; cdr3_aa: CASTDAPWETQYF; cdr3_nt: TGTGCCAGCACCGATGCGCCGTGGGAGACCCAGTACTTC
j_call: TRBJ1-1; d_call: NA; clone_size: few; v_call: TRBV9; cdr3_aa: CASSLSREGRPEAFF; cdr3_nt: TGTGCCAGCAGCCTCAGCAGGGAGGGTCGTCCTGAAGCTTTCTTT
j_call: TRBJ2-2; d_call: TRBD1; clone_size: NA; v_call: TRBV5-6; cdr3_aa: CASSPATGLTGELFF; cdr3_nt: TGTGCCAGCAGCCCGGCGACAGGGCTCACCGGGGAGCTGTTTTTT
j_call: TRBJ2-7; d_call: TRBD1; clone_size: once; v_call: TRBV6-5; cdr3_aa: CASSAQGLWDEQYF; cdr3_nt: TGTGCCAGCAGTGCACAGGGGTTATGGGACGAGCAGTACTTC